A selection of T cell receptor beta chains follows, all from one sample in a study of beta chain features in type 1 diabetes. Sequencing used immunoSEQ multiplex PCR; TCRdb keeps in-frame clones, though not all of them. The data hold 900,000 or so clones, with around a sixth observed a single time. The sample consisted of naive CD4+ T cells from blood. The receptors come from a woman aged 18-35 years in good health. The CDR3 runs from the conserved cysteine through the conserved F or W. Each record gives: D gene, V gene, J gene, clone size, CDR3 protein, CDR3 DNA. The D gene is left open where the match is weak. The listing skips clone size in some rows; elsewhere it reads once, few, many or a size class.

TRBD2,TRBV11-1,TRBJ2-1,NA,CASSPRAGDPRSYNEQFF,TGTGCCAGCAGCCCTAGGGCGGGAGATCCAAGATCCTACAATGAGCAGTTCTTC
TRBD2,TRBV7-2,TRBJ2-5,few,CASSASGRTQETQYF,TGTGCCAGCAGCGCTAGCGGGAGGACACAAGAGACCCAGTACTTC
NA,TRBV29-1,TRBJ1-5,NA,CSVGGENQPQHF,TGCAGCGTAGGAGGGGAGAATCAGCCCCAGCATTTT
TRBD1,TRBV4-3,TRBJ2-7,NA,CASSQEVPAAGGIYEQYF,TGCGCCAGCAGCCAAGAGGTCCCCGCGGCAGGGGGTATCTACGAGCAGTACTTC
NA,TRBV18,TRBJ1-2,NA,CASSPMGTGTPYGYTF,TGTGCCAGCTCACCAATGGGAACCGGGACACCTTATGGCTACACCTTC
NA,TRBV7-2,TRBJ2-7,NA,CASSLVFPLTSSYEQYF,TGTGCCAGCAGCTTAGTTTTTCCCCTGACTAGCTCCTACGAGCAGTACTTC
NA,TRBV15,TRBJ2-1,NA,CATSRFQGMEYNEQFF,TGTGCCACCAGCAGATTTCAGGGGATGGAATACAATGAGCAGTTCTTC
NA,TRBV5-1,TRBJ2-1,NA,CASSENAGQSSYNEQFF,TGCGCCAGCAGCGAGAATGCGGGACAGAGCTCCTACAATGAGCAGTTCTTC
TRBD1,TRBV6-5,TRBJ1-2,NA,CASSRTTGGRYGYTF,TGTGCCAGCAGTCGGACGACAGGGGGCAGGTATGGCTACACCTTC
TRBD1,TRBV7-9,TRBJ2-5,NA,CASSRTGVQETQYF,TGTGCCAGCAGCCGAACAGGGGTTCAAGAGACCCAGTACTTC
NA,TRBV2,TRBJ2-7,NA,CASSHETYEQYF,TGTGCCAGCAGTCATGAAACCTACGAGCAGTACTTC
TRBD2,TRBV28,TRBJ2-3,NA,CASSSMTAGASGTQYF,TGTGCCAGCAGTTCAATGACTGCGGGAGCATCGGGTACGCAGTATTTT
NA,TRBV9,TRBJ2-1,few,CASSVGTRTYNEQFF,TGTGCCAGCAGCGTAGGGACCCGTACCTACAATGAGCAGTTCTTC
NA,TRBV27,TRBJ2-5,NA,CASSLVGGLAERRETQYF,TGTGCCAGCAGTCTTGTGGGGGGGCTAGCGGAGAGGAGAGAGACCCAGTACTTC
NA,TRBV27,TRBJ1-4,NA,CASSLWGRSGYEKLFF,TGTGCCAGCAGTTTATGGGGAAGGAGTGGTTATGAAAAACTGTTTTTT
NA,TRBV5-1,TRBJ2-7,few,CASSLGAAYEQYF,TGCGCCAGCAGCTTGGGGGCAGCCTACGAGCAGTACTTC
NA,TRBV18,TRBJ2-5,NA,CASSTTGSQETQYF,TGTGCCAGCTCAACTACCGGGAGTCAAGAGACCCAGTACTTC
NA,TRBV4-2,TRBJ2-1,NA,CASSSRTTNYNEQFF,TGTGCCAGCAGCTCACGGACAACTAACTACAATGAGCAGTTCTTC
NA,TRBV9,TRBJ2-6,few,CASSPFPGANVLTF,TGTGCCAGCAGCCCATTCCCTGGGGCCAACGTCCTGACTTTC
NA,TRBV10-3,TRBJ2-5,few,CAISVGSGGQETQYF,TGTGCCATCAGTGTCGGGAGTGGGGGCCAAGAGACCCAGTACTTC
TRBD2,TRBV7-2,TRBJ2-5,few,CASSLPSGRETQYF,TGTGCCAGCAGCTTACCTAGCGGGAGAGAGACCCAGTACTTC
NA,TRBV29-1,TRBJ2-3,NA,CSVGGQVTDTQYF,TGCAGCGTTGGGGGACAAGTCACAGATACGCAGTATTTT
NA,TRBV15,TRBJ2-1,NA,CATSRDPGISYNEQFF,TGTGCCACCAGCAGAGATCCGGGTATCTCCTACAATGAGCAGTTCTTC
NA,TRBV4-1,TRBJ2-5,NA,CASSQGAMGGQETQYF,TGCGCCAGCAGCCAAGGGGCGATGGGCGGACAAGAGACCCAGTACTTC
NA,TRBV7-2,TRBJ2-3,NA,CASSLLPVAASTDTQYF,TGTGCCAGCAGCTTATTACCCGTGGCAGCTAGCACAGATACGCAGTATTTT
NA,TRBV19,TRBJ1-4,NA,CASSVGGATNEKLFF,TGTGCCAGTAGTGTTGGGGGTGCAACTAATGAAAAACTGTTTTTT
NA,TRBV7-2,TRBJ2-7,NA,CASSSDRYEQYF,TGTGCCAGCAGCTCAGATAGGTACGAGCAGTACTTC
NA,TRBV28,TRBJ2-3,few,CASALGGTRTDTQYF,TGTGCCAGTGCGTTGGGCGGGACGCGCACAGATACGCAGTATTTT
NA,TRBV5-6,TRBJ2-1,NA,CASSLPGGEYNEQFF,TGTGCCAGCAGCTTGCCTGGCGGGGAGTACAATGAGCAGTTCTTC
TRBD2,TRBV5-1,TRBJ2-2,few,CASSLTSGNTGELFF,TGCGCCAGCAGCTTAACTAGCGGGAACACCGGGGAGCTGTTTTTT
NA,TRBV19,TRBJ2-7,few,CASTSNPIGEQYF,TGTGCCAGTACCTCAAACCCAATAGGAGAGCAGTACTTC
TRBD1,TRBV28,TRBJ2-2,few,CASSFGDRLTGELFF,TGTGCCAGCAGTTTTGGGGACAGACTCACCGGGGAGCTGTTTTTT
NA,TRBV27,TRBJ1-1,few,CASSPLRGNTEAFF,TGTGCCAGCAGTCCCCTCCGGGGGAACACTGAAGCTTTCTTT
NA,TRBV27,TRBJ2-1,NA,CASSTHLAFEQFF,TGTGCCAGCAGTACCCACCTAGCCTTTGAGCAGTTCTTC
TRBD1,TRBV19,TRBJ1-1,NA,CASSRDSGYTEAFF,TGTGCCAGTAGTAGGGACAGTGGGTACACTGAAGCTTTCTTT
NA,TRBV5-1,TRBJ2-3,few,CASSFGQDTQYF,TGCGCCAGCAGCTTTGGGCAAGATACGCAGTATTTT
NA,TRBV28,TRBJ2-6,NA,CASSFLWVGGANVLTF,TGTGCCAGCAGTTTCCTCTGGGTAGGAGGGGCCAACGTCCTGACTTTC
NA,TRBV7-2,TRBJ2-7,NA,CASSSSGAAYEQYF,TGTGCCAGCAGCTCCTCGGGTGCTGCATACGAGCAGTACTTC
TRBD1,TRBV11-2,TRBJ2-7,NA,CASEVGQGPRRTYEQYF,TGTGCCAGCGAGGTTGGACAGGGTCCTAGAAGAACCTACGAGCAGTACTTC
TRBD2,TRBV19,TRBJ2-1,few,CASRRLAGNEQFF,TGTGCCAGTAGGCGACTAGCGGGCAATGAGCAGTTCTTC
NA,TRBV28,TRBJ2-2,few,CASKIIGGTGELFF,TGTGCCAGCAAAATCATAGGTGGAACCGGGGAGCTGTTTTTT
NA,TRBV10-3,TRBJ2-2,NA,CAISGVNTGELFF,TGTGCCATCAGTGGGGTGAACACCGGGGAGCTGTTTTTT